These 4 T cell receptor beta chains came from one sample sequenced in a study of cytomegalovirus exposure and HLA in healthy donors. Vbeta (60) and Jbeta (13) primers were used in the PCR. Profiled with immunoSEQ multiplex PCR; TCRdb holds only in-frame clones, not every one. The repertoire consists of 85,000 to 95,000 clones, with approximately 80% occurring once and the leading ten covering under 7%. Sequencing was carried out using PBMCs. These receptors all stem from a man younger than 40 in good health and CMV-seropositive.

The chain employs TRBV6-5 and TRBJ2-1; the D gene is possibly TRBD2 (5 bases). The V end lost 7 bases, the J end lost 0 bases, and 10 bases lay between the germline ends. The CDR3 covers 14 residues. CDR1 MNHEY and CDR2 SVGAGI come from the germline V gene. In nucleotides, the CDR3 is TGTGCCAGCACTTCAAGCGGCTCCTACAATGAGCAGTTCTTC. As protein: CASTSSGSYNEQFF.

J is TRBJ2-2 and V is TRBV7-2; D remains unclear. CDR1 is SGHTA, CDR2 FQGNSA, per germline. The V and J ends lost 1 base and 1 base respectively, with 7 bases between them. The CDR3 runs to 15 residues. This CDR3 is CASSLESMNTGELFF. The DNA for the CDR3 is TGTGCCAGCAGCTTAGAATCAATGAACACCGGGGAGCTGTTTTTT.

The chain recombines TRBV9 with TRBJ2-7; 8 bases match TRBD1. V lost 3 bases and J lost 4; bases outside the gene matches: 9. Germline lookup yields CDR1 SGDLS and CDR2 YYNGEE. The CDR3 contains 15 residues. The CDR3 nucleotides read TGTGCCAGCAGCGAATCAGGGGGCGCAGGATACGAGCAGTACTTC. This translates into CASSESGGAGYEQYF.

The genes are TRBV5-1 and TRBJ1-1, with 8 bases matching TRBD1. Germline loops: CDR1 SGHRS, CDR2 YFSETQ. The CDR3 extends over 15 amino acids. Trimming cost V 4 bases and J 11 bases; bases outside gene matches: 16. The CDR3 DNA is TGCGCCAGCAGCCCAAACCGGCTCGACAGGGGTAGGGCTTTCTTT. As protein: CASSPNRLDRGRAFF.